Listed below are T cell receptor beta chains from one sample, sequenced in a study of long-term antiretroviral therapy in people with HIV. Profiled with immunoSEQ multiplex PCR; TCRdb holds only in-frame clones, not every one. The sample lists about 23,000 clones, around four fifths seen once, with more than 10% in the top ten. The sequences come from unsorted PBMCs, collected 1.6 years after starting antiretroviral therapy. These receptors were collected from a man aged 40-55 years with HIV. CDR3s include the opening cysteine and the closing phenylalanine or tryptophan.

cdr3_length | v_call | cdr3_aa
13 | TRBV30 | CAWSRDRGSPLHF
16 | TRBV2 | CASSPRAGRSPYEQYF
16 | TRBV7-8 | CASSPTAQGGNQPQHF
17 | TRBV6-1 | CASSETGRGLSNQPQHF
16 | TRBV5-6 | CASTLGGGASNEKLFF
13 | TRBV19 | CASSNRESEKLFF
14 | TRBV9 | CASSVGGLSYGYTF
19 | TRBV11-2 | CASSLVGQGAGANTGELFF
16 | TRBV5-1 | CASSSRVGTGVGEQYF
13 | TRBV19 | CASSFGVYNEQFF
15 | TRBV2 | CASKMAGGPTGELFF
17 | TRBV27 | CASSLFKVPTGRYGYTF
14 | TRBV30 | CAWSPGGSNQPQHF
14 | TRBV2 | CASSERWGANEQYF
19 | TRBV7-8 | CASSLRTGAPRSNTGELFF
17 | TRBV7-7 | CASSLNGGRWNTGELFF
15 | TRBV7-9 | CASSLGTGANEKLFF
16 | TRBV5-6 | CASSLVGTSDYNEQFF
14 | TRBV2 | CASTQDRINEKLFF
19 | TRBV19 | CASSGVGAENPTSTDTQYF
12 | TRBV2 | CASRSRGDIQYF
15 | TRBV19 | CASSIKWEYVGELFF
15 | TRBV2 | CASRGVLGWGETQYF
14 | TRBV19 | CASRVRGSNQPQHF
12 | TRBV2 | CASSERGLEAFF
17 | TRBV27 | CASSQKAQGWGPYKQYF
13 | TRBV7-7 | CASSLEVGYEQYF
13 | TRBV27 | CASSNVVGQPQHF
15 | TRBV7-9 | CASSYTGTDGNEQFF
15 | TRBV5-1 | CASSGGLAEINEQFF
15 | TRBV7-9 | CASSLIGTINYGYTF